What follows are 20 T cell receptor beta chains derived from one specimen sequenced in a study of T cells in Graves' hyperthyroidism and ophthalmopathy. Researchers amplified the TCR beta CDR3 regions from RNA transcripts. First-round RT-PCR with HTBI primers amplified the TCR CDR3 region. TCRdb itself ran the multiplex PCR reads through MiXCR, one entry per CDR3 protein. The repertoire includes under 450,000 distinct CDR3 sequences, 15% to 19% of them detected once, and around 7.7% sits in the top ten. Sequenced sample: blood. These receptors all come from a woman aged 18-29 years with Graves' hyperthyroidism.

This clonotype turned up a few times. This chain joins TRBV14 and TRBJ1-2; maybe TRBD1 (5 bases). CDR1 and CDR2 (germline): SGHDN, FVKESK. The CDR3 length is 18 residues. The ends were cut back, 4 bases at V and 5 bases at J, with 26 bases in the middle. As DNA, the CDR3 is TGTGCCAGCAGCCCGATAATCGGGACTTCCCCGTCGGGTTATGGCTACACCTTC. Translated, it gives CASSPIIGTSPSGYGYTF.

This clonotype was seen many times. The chain has TRBV28 and TRBJ2-1; 7 bases match TRBD1. After removal of 5 bases from V and 6 bases from J, the junction contained 10 bases not matched to a gene. Per the germline V gene, CDR1 is MDHEN and CDR2 is SYDVKM. This CDR3 spans 15 amino acids. The CDR3 nucleotides are TGTGCCAGCAGTACACGACAGGGAACCGGCAATGAGCAGTTCTTC. It codes for CASSTRQGTGNEQFF.

This clonotype was detected many times. Mismatch with germline at one junction end may stem from a read error. This chain joins TRBV7-9 and TRBJ2-7, with a tentative D call TRBD2 (7 bases). Germline CDR1 and CDR2: SEHNR and FQNEAQ (reference sequence). This CDR3 spans 15 amino acids. CDR3 coding DNA: TGTGCCAGCAGTTTAGACGGCGGGGGCGCCTACGAGCAGTACTTC. Translation: CASSLDGGGAYEQYF. Using reference TRBV7-9 and TRBJ2-7 for the parts outside the CDR3, the full variable domain is DTGVSQNPRHKITKRGQNVTFRCDPISEHNRLYWYRQTLGQGPEFLTYFQNEAQLEKSRLLSDRFSAERPKGSFSTLEIQRTEQGDSAMYLCASSLDGGGAYEQYFGPGTRLTVT.

At least ten counts were recorded for this clonotype. The chain recombines TRBV15 with TRBJ2-1, with TRBD1 matching 7 bases. The CDR3 sequence is 15 residues long. Germline assignment: CDR1 LNHNV and CDR2 YYDKDF (reference sequence). J gave up 8 bases and V 5 bases, and 12 bases lay outside the gene matches. The CDR3 nucleotides read TGTGCCACCAGCGAAGGGACAGAGGGATCGGATGAGCAGTTCTTC. Residues: CATSEGTEGSDEQFF.

This clonotype was observed at least ten times. J is TRBJ1-6 and V is TRBV28; 9 bases match TRBD1. CDR3 size: 15 residues. Trimming cost V 7 bases and J 10 bases; bases outside gene matches: 11. Looked up from germline, CDR1 is MDHEN and CDR2 is SYDVKM. CDR3 in DNA: TGTGCCAGCATCGGAGCCGGGACAGGGCACTCACCCCTCCACTTT. It is translated as CASIGAGTGHSPLHF.

This clonotype was seen repeatedly, ten times or more. The rearrangement joins TRBV7-2 to TRBJ1-2; D not resolved. The germline CDR1 and CDR2 sequences are SGHTA and FQGNSA. CDR3 size: 17 residues. Trimming cost V 5 bases and J 7 bases, with 26 bases left between them. The CDR3 DNA reads as TGTGCCAGCAGCCCGCACGGTCTGGAAGCCCTTTGGGGTGGCTACACCTTC. This sequence encodes CASSPHGLEALWGGYTF.

About this clonotype: A much larger clone differs from this one at a single base, so this may be a read error. The chain combines TRBV28 with TRBJ2-7; 14 bases match TRBD2. The CDR3 length is 17 residues. Per the germline V gene, CDR1 is MDHEN and CDR2 is SYDVKM. V lost 5 bases to trimming and J lost 3 bases; unmatched junction nucleotides: 9. The CDR3: CASSPGTSGRRGYEQYF. The CDR3 DNA follows: TGTGCCAGCAGTCCCGGGACTAGCGGGAGAAGGGGCTACGAGCAGTACTTC.

The sample holds many counts of this clonotype. The chain employs TRBV7-2 and TRBJ2-1; 10 nucleotides match TRBD1. Looked up from germline, CDR1 is SGHTA and CDR2 is FQGNSA. The CDR3 is made up of 17 amino acids. Trimming cost V 3 bases and J 3 bases; bases outside gene matches: 8. The CDR3 is CASSLAAGTGVYNEQFF. CDR3 coding DNA: TGTGCCAGCAGCTTGGCCGCCGGGACAGGGGTCTACAATGAGCAGTTCTTC.

Many counts were recorded for this clonotype. This chain connects TRBV4-1 to TRBJ2-7; D call uncertain. The CDR3 is 12 residues long. V shed 0 bases and J shed 5 bases, with 5 bases lying between them. Germline values: CDR1 MGHRA, CDR2 YSYEKL. CDR3 sequence: CASSQDGNEQYF. CDR3 sequence (DNA): TGCGCCAGCAGCCAAGATGGGAACGAGCAGTACTTC.

This clonotype was detected a few times. The chain employs TRBV7-3 and TRBJ2-1, with 10 bases that match TRBD2. The V gene's germline CDR1 is SGHTA and CDR2 FQGTGA. V lost 11 bases to trimming and J lost 0 bases; unmatched junction nucleotides: 31. This CDR3 contains 23 residues. The CDR3 bases are TGTGCCGGGCCAGGACCGATCGGACTAGCGGACGCCCAAACACCTTACTCCTACAATGAGCAGTTCTTC. Translating gives CAGPGPIGLADAQTPYSYNEQFF.

In this sample, this clonotype turned up many times. The chain carries TRBV11-3 and TRBJ2-1; the D gene could be TRBD1 or TRBD2 (5 bases each). This CDR3 comprises 17 residues. Looked up from germline, CDR1 is SGHNT and CDR2 is YENEEA. Trimming pared 0 bases from V and 2 bases from J, leaving 14 bases between. The DNA of the CDR3 is TGTGCCAGCAGCTTAGATAGTTGGGGGACGCCCTACAATGAGCAGTTCTTC. Protein product: CASSLDSWGTPYNEQFF.

The rearrangement joins TRBV28 to TRBJ1-1; TRBD1 aligns across 7 bases. Germline CDR1 and CDR2: MDHEN and SYDVKM. This CDR3 spans 15 amino acids. V shed 3 bases, J shed 2 bases, and the junction held 6 bases outside the gene matches. The CDR3 nucleotides read TGTGCCAGCAGTTTCCTCCGGGACAGCAACACTGAAGCTTTCTTT. It specifies CASSFLRDSNTEAFF.

There are a few counts of this clonotype. V and J are TRBV30 and TRBJ2-1; D is uncertain. The V end lost 3 bases, the J end lost 9 bases, and 9 bases lay between the germline ends. The CDR3 sequence is 11 residues long. Germline V gene data show CDR1 as GTSNPN and CDR2 as SVGIG (reference sequence). CDR3 loop: CAWSTGIEQFF. CDR3 nucleotides: TGTGCCTGGAGCACCGGCATTGAGCAGTTCTTC.

This clonotype has a count of ten or more. The CDR3 loop reads CASSYQAVATNEKLFF. As DNA, the CDR3 is TGTGCCAGCAGTTACCAGGCTGTCGCAACTAATGAAAAACTGTTTTTT. The chain is built from TRBV6-5 and TRBJ1-4; D remains ambiguous. Germline V lookup: CDR1 MNHEY, CDR2 SVGAGI. The CDR3 loop spans 16 amino acids. The V gene lost 2 bases and the J gene lost 0 bases, with 10 bases spanning the gap.

The chain is built from TRBV6-2 or TRBV6-3 and TRBJ2-3; 7 nucleotides align to TRBD2. V was clipped by 5 bases and J by 2 bases; unmatched bases: 13. Germline V lookup: CDR1 MNHEY, CDR2 SVGEGT. This CDR3 has 17 residues. DNA of the CDR3: TGTGCCAGCAGTCCCCTCGGGGCGGGAGCAAACACAGATACGCAGTATTTT. This codes for CASSPLGAGANTDTQYF.

This clonotype was counted only a few times. The chain carries TRBV15 and TRBJ2-2; D unresolved. Germline V gives CDR1 LNHNV, CDR2 YYDKDF (reference sequence). This CDR3 has 13 amino acids. Trimming shortened V by 9 bases and J by 4 bases, and 12 bases separated the two germline ends. Here the CDR3 DNA reads TGTGCCACGGGATCAACCCGCACCGGGGAGCTGTTTTTT. It encodes CATGSTRTGELFF.

The table lists this clonotype with many counts. This chain uses TRBV6-6 with TRBJ2-2, with D perhaps matching TRBD2 (6 bases). CDR1 and CDR2 (germline): MNHNY, SVGAGI (reference sequence). The CDR3 is 15 residues long. Between the trimmed V and J ends, which lost 0 bases and 3 bases, there was a span of 8 bases. CDR3 loop: CASSYSRGDTGELFF. CDR3 DNA sequence: TGTGCCAGCAGTTACTCGCGGGGAGACACCGGGGAGCTGTTTTTT.

The gene calls are TRBV25-1 and TRBJ2-3; 8 bases fit TRBD2. Germline CDR1 and CDR2: MGHDK and SYGVNS. Trimming at V came to 2 bases and at J to 0 bases, leaving 10 bases not matched to a gene. This CDR3 has 18 amino acids. The CDR3 coding sequence is TGTGCCAGCAGTGAAGATCCCGAACTAGCGGTTAGCACAGATACGCAGTATTTT. Amino acids: CASSEDPELAVSTDTQYF.

The chain uses TRBV15 and TRBJ1-2; D is uncertain. Germline values: CDR1 LNHNV, CDR2 YYDKDF (reference sequence). V dropped 0 bases and J dropped 0 bases, with 14 bases sitting between them. The CDR3 length is 17 residues. CDR3 sequence reads: CATSRDRLTRANYGYTF. CDR3 DNA sequence: TGTGCCACCAGCAGAGATAGGCTAACTCGTGCTAACTATGGCTACACCTTC.

In its sample, this clonotype was seen a few times. The chain carries TRBV4-2 and TRBJ1-6, with D uncertain. CDR1 is LGHNA, CDR2 YNFKEQ, per germline. V lost 1 base, J lost 7 bases, and 11 bases lay in between. The length of the CDR3 is 15 residues. CDR3 coding DNA: TGTGCCAGCAGCCAAGGCCCCATTACAAATTCACCCCTCCACTTT. Protein product: CASSQGPITNSPLHF.